The T cell receptor (beta chain) under discussion was sequenced for a study of blood T cell repertoires in COVID-19. Whole-study context: Both acute and convalescent COVID-19 samples were obtained from the United States, Italy and Spain.

Germline V gene lookup returns CDR1 MNHEY and CDR2 SVGAGI. V was clipped by 2 bases and J by 7 bases; unmatched bases: 6. The CDR3 has 15 residues. As processed by the authors: Counts of nucleated cells, estimated from reference gene primer amplification, were obtained. Profiling relied on immunoSEQ multiplex PCR, and the TCRdb table lists in-frame clones only, not all of them. For V, J and clone size, that table is used; D and trimming come from the DNA. This table has 200,000 to 250,000 clones, 92% appearing once. This clonotype was obtained from a man younger than 40 with acute or convalescent COVID-19. The chain couples TRBV6-5 to TRBJ2-1, with 9 bases that match TRBD1. The source material was peripheral blood. Written as DNA, the CDR3 is TGTGCCAGCAGTTACAGGACAGGGGTAAGAAATGAGCAGTTCTTC. Translation gives CASSYRTGVRNEQFF.